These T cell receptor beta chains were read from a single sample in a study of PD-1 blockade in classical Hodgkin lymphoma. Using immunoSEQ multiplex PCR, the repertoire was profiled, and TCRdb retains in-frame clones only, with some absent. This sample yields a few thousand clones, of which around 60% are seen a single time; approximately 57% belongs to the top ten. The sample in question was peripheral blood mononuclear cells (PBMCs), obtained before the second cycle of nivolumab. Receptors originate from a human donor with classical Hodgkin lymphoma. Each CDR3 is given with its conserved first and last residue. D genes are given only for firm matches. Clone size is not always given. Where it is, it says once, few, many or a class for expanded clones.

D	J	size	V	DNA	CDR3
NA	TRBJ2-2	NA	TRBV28	TGTGCCAGCAGGGAACCAGGGTTTCAAACCGGGGAGCTGTTTTTT	CASREPGFQTGELFF
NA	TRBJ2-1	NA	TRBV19	TGTGCCAGTAGTATGACTCCGACCTACAATGAGCAGTTCTTC	CASSMTPTYNEQFF
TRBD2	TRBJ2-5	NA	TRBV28	TGTGCCAGCCGAAGACTAGCGGGAGGGGGAGAGACCCAGTACTTC	CASRRLAGGGETQYF
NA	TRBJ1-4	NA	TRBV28	TGTGCCAGCAGTTTCTTTACAACTAATGAAAAACTGTTTTTT	CASSFFTTNEKLFF
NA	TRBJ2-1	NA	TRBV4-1	TGCGCCAGCAGACTCCACGCTAGTGGCTCCTACAATGAGCAGTTCTTC	CASRLHASGSYNEQFF
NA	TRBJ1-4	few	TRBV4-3	TGCGCCAGCAGCCAAGACACAGCAACTAATGAAAAACTGTTTTTT	CASSQDTATNEKLFF
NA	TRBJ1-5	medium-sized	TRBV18	TGTGCCAGCTCACCTGGGAGGAGGAGTGATCAGCCCCAGCATTTT	CASSPGRRSDQPQHF
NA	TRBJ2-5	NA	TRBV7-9	TGTGCCAGCAGCTTAGGAATGACAGGTTTAGGAGGAAGAGAGACCCAGTACTTC	CASSLGMTGLGGRETQYF
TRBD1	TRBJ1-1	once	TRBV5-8	TGTGCCAGCAGCTATCGACAGGGGAGGACTGAAGCTTTCTTT	CASSYRQGRTEAFF
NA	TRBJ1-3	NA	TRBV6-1	TGTGCCAGCAGTGAAGGGGGTTCTGGAAACACCATATATTTT	CASSEGGSGNTIYF
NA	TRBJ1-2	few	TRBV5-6	TGTGCCAGCAGCTTGTCGGAAGGAAGTGGCTACACCTTC	CASSLSEGSGYTF
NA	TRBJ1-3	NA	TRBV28	TGTGCCAGCAGTCCGGTTGGCGACAGCTCTGGAAACACCATATATTTT	CASSPVGDSSGNTIYF
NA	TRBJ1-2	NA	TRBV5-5	TGTGCCAGCAGCTTGGATGGGCGACCGGGCCTATACTATGGCTACACCTTC	CASSLDGRPGLYYGYTF
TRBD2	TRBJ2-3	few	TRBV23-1	TGCGCCAGCAGTAGGGGACTAGCGGGAGAAGGGGGCACAGATACGCAGTATTTT	CASSRGLAGEGGTDTQYF
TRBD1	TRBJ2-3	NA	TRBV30	TGTGCCGGGAGGACAGGGGCGAGCACAGATACGCAGTATTTT	CAGRTGASTDTQYF
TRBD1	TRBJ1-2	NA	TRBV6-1	TGTGCCAGCACCCGGGACAGGGACAATAACTATGGCTACACCTTC	CASTRDRDNNYGYTF